This T cell receptor (beta chain) was sequenced for a study of cytomegalovirus exposure and HLA in healthy donors. General study findings and limits: Later analysis showed TCR association rates varying by HLA locus, highest for DRB1 and lowest for HLA-C. According to the study, 160 or so TCR beta chains were cytomegalovirus-associated. Testing in vitro showed a few CMV-associated chains specific for CMV antigens.

It was with 60 Vbeta and 13 Jbeta primers that the PCR ran. Profiled with immunoSEQ multiplex PCR; TCRdb holds only in-frame clones, not every one. This sample has 150,000 to 200,000 clones, with approximately 70% found just once. A word on this clone: What it recognizes is unknown.

The CDR3 spans 15 residues. The germline CDR1 and CDR2 sequences are SGHRS and YFSETQ. Trimming cost V 4 bases and J 8 bases; bases outside gene matches: 9. Material for sequencing was PBMCs. This TCR derives from a man aged 35-49 years in good health and CMV-seropositive. The genes are TRBV5-1 and TRBJ1-4; 9 bases line up with TRBD1. In nucleotides, the CDR3 is TGCGCCAGCAGCGGGCTGACAGGGGGTTACGAAAAACTGTTTTTT. Translation: CASSGLTGGYEKLFF.